The 23 T cell receptor beta chains presented below share a single source sample, sequenced in a study of T cells in narcolepsy. The repertoire was sequenced with immunoSEQ multiplex PCR; TCRdb's copy has only in-frame clones and lacks some. The sample includes some 30,000 clones, roughly 80% of them seen just once. Sequenced input: CD45RA- memory CD4+ T cells from PBMCs. The receptor source for this set is a human donor with narcolepsy.

Here the CDR3 DNA reads TGTGCCAGCAGTTTACAGGGCTTCAATGAAAAACTGTTTTTT. It is translated as CASSLQGFNEKLFF. The chain combines TRBV5-8 with TRBJ1-4; TRBD1 might be the D (6 bases). This CDR3 is 14 amino acids long. Germline CDR1 SGHTS, CDR2 YDEGEE. V shed 5 bases and J shed 5 bases, with 13 bases lying between them.

CDR3 coding DNA: TGTGCCAGCAGCGTAGCTCTGGGGGTTAACACTGAAGCTTTCTTT. This translates into CASSVALGVNTEAFF. The chain joins TRBV9 to TRBJ1-1, with D perhaps matching TRBD1 (5 bases). Germline lookup yields CDR1 SGDLS and CDR2 YYNGEE. Trimming shortened V by 0 bases and J by 2 bases, and 11 bases separated the two germline ends. The CDR3 extends over 15 amino acids.

This chain uses TRBV6-5 with TRBJ1-1; D gene unclear. The CDR3 has 14 amino acids. The germline V gene has CDR1 MNHEY and CDR2 SVGAGI. Trimming stripped 4 bases from V and 3 bases from J, with 12 bases between. CDR3 residues: CASSFQVEYTEAFF. In nucleotides, the CDR3 is TGTGCCAGCAGTTTCCAGGTGGAGTACACTGAAGCTTTCTTT.

The J gene is TRBJ1-5, the V gene TRBV6-5; D is perhaps TRBD1 (6 bases). CDR1 is MNHEY, CDR2 SVGAGI, per germline. Trimming took 11 bases from V and 8 from J, leaving 16 bases between them. The CDR3 is 12 residues long. The DNA of the CDR3 is TGTGCCGGGAGTCAGGGGTCGGAGCCCCAGCATTTT. Protein sequence: CAGSQGSEPQHF.

CDR3 bases: TGCAGCGCGTATGACAGGGGGCAAACCTACGAGCAGTACTTC. This sequence encodes CSAYDRGQTYEQYF. The V call is TRBV29-1, the J call TRBJ2-7; 10 nucleotides align to TRBD1. Trimming took 7 bases from V and 2 from J; bases not matched to a gene: 8. Germline V gene lookup returns CDR1 SQVTM and CDR2 ANQGSEA. CDR3 length: 14 amino acids.

The gene calls are TRBV6-5 and TRBJ1-1; D is perhaps TRBD1 (6 bases). The CDR3 loop spans 15 amino acids. The germline CDR1 and CDR2 sequences are MNHEY and SVGAGI. Trimming removed 5 bases at V and 0 bases at J, with 13 bases between. CDR3 region: CASSPVDSLNTEAFF. CDR3 nucleotides: TGTGCCAGCAGTCCCGTGGACAGCCTGAACACTGAAGCTTTCTTT.

This CDR3 reads CASSLARGGTDTQYF. The CDR3 region has the DNA TGTGCCAGCAGCTTAGCGCGGGGGGGCACAGATACGCAGTATTTT. The V gene is TRBV7-9, the J gene TRBJ2-3; 8 bases map to TRBD2. Trimming cost V 0 bases and J 1 base; bases outside gene matches: 0. Germline lookup yields CDR1 SEHNR and CDR2 FQNEAQ (reference sequence). The CDR3 has 15 residues.

The chain uses TRBV5-1 and TRBJ2-3, with TRBD1 identical over 8 bases. The trim removed 3 bases at V and 2 bases at J, leaving 8 bases unmatched. This CDR3 is 16 amino acids long. Germline CDR1 reads SGHRS; CDR2 reads YFSETQ. CDR3 amino acids: CASSSGGGRITDTQYF. The CDR3 DNA reads as TGCGCCAGCAGCTCAGGGGGCGGCCGTATCACAGATACGCAGTATTTT. Full variable domain (outside the CDR3, taken from reference TRBV5-1 and TRBJ2-3): KAGVTQTPRYLIKTRGQQVTLSCSPISGHRSVSWYQQTPGQGLQFLFEYFSETQRNKGNFPGRFSGRQFSNSRSEMNVSTLELGDSALYLCASSSGGGRITDTQYFGPGTRLTVL.

The chain links TRBV2 to TRBJ2-2; D is uncertain. Germline CDR1 and CDR2: SNHLY and FYNNEI. The CDR3 is 14 residues long. Trimming removed 3 bases from V and 8 bases from J, with 13 bases in between. The chain's CDR3 is CASSEGLTWGELFF. In DNA, the CDR3 is TGTGCCAGCAGTGAGGGCCTTACATGGGGGGAGCTGTTTTTT.

The V call is TRBV7-8, the J call TRBJ2-3; D might be TRBD2 (6 bases). This CDR3 contains 16 residues. Trimming shortened V by 7 bases and J by 0 bases, and 17 bases separated the two germline ends. Per the germline V gene, CDR1 is SGHVS and CDR2 is FQNEAQ. The CDR3 DNA reads TGTGCCAGCACTCTTAGGACGGGGAGGAGCACAGATACGCAGTATTTT. As protein: CASTLRTGRSTDTQYF.

This chain links TRBV5-1 with TRBJ2-2, with 7 bases identical to TRBD2. V lost 5 bases, J lost 0 bases, and 1 base stayed unmatched. The CDR3 extends over 14 amino acids. CDR1 and CDR2 from the germline V gene are SGHRS and YFSETQ. The CDR3 is CASRGGANTGELFF. The CDR3 nucleotides read TGCGCCAGCAGGGGAGGGGCGAACACCGGGGAGCTGTTTTTT. The complete variable domain, with remaining parts taken from reference TRBV5-1 and TRBJ2-2, reads KAGVTQTPRYLIKTRGQQVTLSCSPISGHRSVSWYQQTPGQGLQFLFEYFSETQRNKGNFPGRFSGRQFSNSRSEMNVSTLELGDSALYLCASRGGANTGELFFGEGSRLTVL.

The DNA for the CDR3 is TGTGCCAGCAGTCAGCGTCTTAATGAAAAACTGTTTTTT. This translates into CASSQRLNEKLFF. The genes are TRBV6-5 and TRBJ1-4; D unresolved. The V end lost 5 bases, the J end lost 4 bases, and 8 bases lay between the germline ends. This CDR3 region has 13 residues. CDR1 and CDR2 from the germline V gene are MNHEY and SVGAGI.

The V and J genes are TRBV15 and TRBJ1-1; D gene uncertain. Germline loops: CDR1 LNHNV, CDR2 YYDKDF (reference sequence). The CDR3 sequence is 13 residues long. V was pared by 5 bases and J by 1 base, with 8 bases between. Here the CDR3 DNA reads TGTGCCACCAGCCTTAGGACGAACACTGAAGCTTTCTTT. Translated, it gives CATSLRTNTEAFF.

V gene TRBV5-1 combines with J gene TRBJ2-2; the D call may be TRBD1 or TRBD2 (6 bases each). Germline V gene data show CDR1 as SGHRS and CDR2 as YFSETQ. This CDR3 spans 14 amino acids. V lost 4 bases and J lost 7, with 14 bases in between. The CDR3 bases are TGCGCCAGCAGCCCTGAGGGGGAGGTCGGGGAGCTGTTTTTT. Amino acid sequence: CASSPEGEVGELFF.

This chain links TRBV30 with TRBJ1-2, with a weak D call TRBD1 (5 bases). Germline assignment: CDR1 GTSNPN and CDR2 SVGIG (reference sequence). V lost 3 bases and J lost 3, with 14 bases in between. The CDR3 consists of 14 residues. As DNA, the CDR3 is TGTGCCTGGAGCGCCAAGGGGTATGACTATGGCTACACCTTC. Its translation is CAWSAKGYDYGYTF.

CDR3 in amino acids: CASSVGSGAKNIQYF. The DNA of the CDR3 is TGTGCCAGCAGCGTAGGAAGCGGAGCCAAAAACATTCAGTACTTC. The chain has TRBV9 and TRBJ2-4, with a possible D match to TRBD2 (5 bases). This CDR3 region has 15 residues. V shed 0 bases and J shed 0 bases, with 7 bases lying between them. Germline CDR1 reads SGDLS; CDR2 reads YYNGEE. The full variable domain, rest sourced from reference TRBV9 and TRBJ2-4, is DSGVTQTPKHLITATGQRVTLRCSPRSGDLSVYWYQQSLDQGLQFLIQYYNGEERAKGNILERFSAQQFPDLHSELNLSSLELGDSALYFCASSVGSGAKNIQYFGAGTRLSVL.

The rearrangement joins TRBV28 to TRBJ1-2, with 7 bases that match TRBD1. The V and J ends lost 5 bases and 5 bases, in that order; junction bases with no gene match: 5. Germline CDR1 reads MDHEN; CDR2 reads SYDVKM. The CDR3 spans 13 residues. CDR3 protein: CASSLLTGYGYTF. The CDR3 coding sequence is TGTGCCAGCAGTCTCCTGACAGGGTATGGCTACACCTTC.

V is TRBV10-3 and J is TRBJ2-1, with D tentatively TRBD2 (5 bases). Germline CDR1 ENHRY, CDR2 SYGVKD. Trimming shortened V by 6 bases and J by 8 bases, and 17 bases separated the two germline ends. The CDR3 sequence is 14 residues long. CDR3 in DNA: TGTGCCATCAGAGAGGACTTCGCTCGCGATGAGCAGTTCTTC. Residues: CAIREDFARDEQFF.

The chain uses TRBV11-2 and TRBJ2-5; a weak D match, TRBD2 (5 bases). Germline loops: CDR1 SGHAT, CDR2 FQNNGV. This CDR3 comprises 14 residues. V lost 3 bases, J lost 3 bases, and 11 bases lay in between. This CDR3 is CASSFRGQKETQYF. DNA of the CDR3: TGTGCCAGCAGCTTTCGCGGGCAGAAAGAGACCCAGTACTTC.

This rearrangement joins TRBV5-6 to TRBJ2-2, with TRBD1 matching 7 bases. Germline V lookup: CDR1 SGHDT, CDR2 YYEEEE. The CDR3 sequence is 17 residues long. V dropped 4 bases and J dropped 3; count of bases not matched to a gene: 12. The CDR3, as DNA: TGTGCCAGCAGCCCATCTATGGACAGGCGGGACACCGGGGAGCTGTTTTTT. It specifies CASSPSMDRRDTGELFF.

The V and J genes are TRBV5-4 and TRBJ2-4; 7 bases line up with TRBD2. Trimming cost V 4 bases and J 1 base; bases outside gene matches: 8. Germline-derived CDR1 and CDR2 are SGHNT and YYREEE (reference sequence). There are 16 residues in the CDR3. The CDR3 here is CASSPGGEAAKNIQYF. CDR3 coding DNA: TGTGCCAGCAGCCCTGGGGGGGAAGCGGCCAAAAACATTCAGTACTTC.

The chain joins TRBV15 to TRBJ1-2; no clear D. V gave up 5 bases and J gave up 8 bases, with 18 bases separating them. The length of the CDR3 is 14 residues. CDR1 and CDR2 from the germline V gene are LNHNV and YYDKDF (reference sequence). The DNA of the CDR3 is TGTGCCACCAGCTGGATCGGGATCTCCGGGGGCTACACCTTC. This translates into CATSWIGISGGYTF.

V is TRBV27 and J is TRBJ1-6; D ambiguous. Germline-derived CDR1 and CDR2 are MNHEY and SMNVEV (reference sequence). V was clipped by 5 bases and J by 14 bases, with 13 bases between them. CDR3 length: 12 residues. The chain's CDR3 is CASSLLYGALHF. The CDR3 DNA reads as TGTGCCAGCAGTCTTCTCTACGGGGCCCTCCACTTT.